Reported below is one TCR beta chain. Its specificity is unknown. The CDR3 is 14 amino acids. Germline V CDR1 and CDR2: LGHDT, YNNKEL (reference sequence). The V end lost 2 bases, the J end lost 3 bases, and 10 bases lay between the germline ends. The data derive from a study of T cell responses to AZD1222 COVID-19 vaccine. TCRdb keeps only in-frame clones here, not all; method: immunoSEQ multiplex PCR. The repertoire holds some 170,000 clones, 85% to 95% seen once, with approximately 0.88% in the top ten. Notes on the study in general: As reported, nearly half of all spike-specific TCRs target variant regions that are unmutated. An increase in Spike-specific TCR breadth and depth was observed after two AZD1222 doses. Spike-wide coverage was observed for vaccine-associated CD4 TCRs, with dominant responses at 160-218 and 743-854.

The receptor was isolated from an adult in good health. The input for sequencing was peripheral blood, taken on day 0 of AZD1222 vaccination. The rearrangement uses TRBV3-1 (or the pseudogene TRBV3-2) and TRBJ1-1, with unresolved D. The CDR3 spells CASSQLNRDTEAFF. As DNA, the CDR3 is TGTGCCAGCAGCCAATTAAACAGAGACACTGAAGCTTTCTTT.